This TCR beta chain stems from a study of T cell clonotyping in hematopoietic cell transplantation. On this clone itself: Its cognate antigen is unknown.

The protocol was immunoSEQ multiplex PCR, while the TCRdb copy is restricted to in-frame clones and leaves out a portion. The repertoire includes tens of thousands of clones, roughly 91% of them detected once, and about 2.2% sits in the top ten. CDR3 size: 16 residues. V lost 0 bases to trimming and J lost 7 bases; unmatched junction nucleotides: 8. Looked up from germline, CDR1 is SGHAT and CDR2 is FQNNGV. Stated time point: recipient sample about 28 days before transplant, after cytoreduction. Study findings and constraints: Cells were unsorted, so CD4 and CD8 contributions were not separated. Few recipient clonotypes overlapped donors; over 97% were de novo at given depth. Higher Inverse Simpson Index values in graft donor and pretransplant recipient predicted broader posttransplant TCR diversity.

Sequences were derived from peripheral blood mononuclear cells, sampled before stem cell transplant. The source is a man aged 50-60 years with acute myeloid leukemia. Some clones in this sample may be carry-over from other donors' samples. V and J are TRBV11-2 and TRBJ1-4; 7 nucleotides line up with TRBD1. CDR3 DNA: TGTGCCAGCAGCTTAGATCTGGGCAGGGGGTTTGAAAAACTGTTTTTT. This codes for CASSLDLGRGFEKLFF.